This T cell receptor beta chain was sequenced in a study of T cell responses to AZD1222 COVID-19 vaccine. Overall study findings and caveats: Only after the peak T cell response were repertoires sampled. Rises in breadth and depth of Spike-specific TCRs came after two AZD1222 doses.

Second-dose groups at about 4 or about 12 weeks were pooled. For this clone: Its antigen is undetermined.

Per germline, CDR1 MGHRA and CDR2 YSYEKL. The V and J ends lost 1 base and 7 bases respectively, with 20 bases between them. CDR3 length equals 16 residues. Sequenced by immunoSEQ multiplex PCR; TCRdb stores in-frame clones only, minus some. This table holds about 150,000 clones, 92% found once. Source: peripheral blood, taken 28 days after the second AZD1222 dose. The chain links TRBV4-1 to TRBJ2-7, with D possibly being TRBD1 or TRBD2 (5 bases each). This TCR was recovered from an adult who received the AZD1222 COVID-19 vaccine. CDR3 amino acids: CASSQGGEIRWGEQYF. The CDR3 nucleotides read TGCGCCAGCAGCCAAGGGGGCGAGATCCGTTGGGGGGAGCAGTACTTC.